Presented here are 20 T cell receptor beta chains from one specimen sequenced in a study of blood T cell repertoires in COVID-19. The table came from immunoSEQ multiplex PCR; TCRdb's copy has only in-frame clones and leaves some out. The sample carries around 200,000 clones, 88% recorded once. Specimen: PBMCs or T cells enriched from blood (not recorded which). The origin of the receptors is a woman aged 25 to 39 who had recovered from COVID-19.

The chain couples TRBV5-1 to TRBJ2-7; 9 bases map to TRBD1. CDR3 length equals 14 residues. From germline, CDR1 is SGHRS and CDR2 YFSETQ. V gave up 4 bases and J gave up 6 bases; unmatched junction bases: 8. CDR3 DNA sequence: TGCGCCAGCAGCCTCAGGACAGGGGAGGGCGAGCAGTACTTC. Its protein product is CASSLRTGEGEQYF.

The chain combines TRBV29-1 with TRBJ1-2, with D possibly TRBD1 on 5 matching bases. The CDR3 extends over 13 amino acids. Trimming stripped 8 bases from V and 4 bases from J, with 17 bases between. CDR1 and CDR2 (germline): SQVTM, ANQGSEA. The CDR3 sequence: CSIGLGRGYGYTF. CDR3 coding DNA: TGCAGCATCGGTCTAGGGAGGGGCTATGGCTACACCTTC.

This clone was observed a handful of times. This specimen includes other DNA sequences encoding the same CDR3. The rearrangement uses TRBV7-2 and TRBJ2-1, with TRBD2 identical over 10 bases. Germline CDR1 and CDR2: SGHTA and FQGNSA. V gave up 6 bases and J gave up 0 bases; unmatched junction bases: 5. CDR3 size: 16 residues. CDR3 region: CASSLLAGSSYNEQFF. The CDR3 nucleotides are TGTGCCAGCAGTTTACTAGCGGGGAGCTCCTACAATGAGCAGTTCTTC.

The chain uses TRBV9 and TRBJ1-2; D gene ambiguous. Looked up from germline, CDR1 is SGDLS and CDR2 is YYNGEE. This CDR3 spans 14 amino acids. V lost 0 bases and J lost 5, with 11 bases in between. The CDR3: CASSVDTAAYGYTF. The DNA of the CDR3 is TGTGCCAGCAGCGTAGACACGGCAGCGTATGGCTACACCTTC.

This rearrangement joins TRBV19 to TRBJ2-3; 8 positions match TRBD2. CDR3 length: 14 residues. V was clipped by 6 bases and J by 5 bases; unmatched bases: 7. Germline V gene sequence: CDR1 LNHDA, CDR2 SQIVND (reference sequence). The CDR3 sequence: CASSPGGPGDTQYF. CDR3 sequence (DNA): TGTGCCAGTAGCCCGGGGGGGCCGGGAGATACGCAGTATTTT. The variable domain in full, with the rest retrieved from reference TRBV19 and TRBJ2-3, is DGGITQSPKYLFRKEGQNVTLSCEQNLNHDAMYWYRQDPGQGLRLIYYSQIVNDFQKGDIAEGYSVSREKKESFPLTVTSAQKNPTAFYLCASSPGGPGDTQYFGPGTRLTVL.

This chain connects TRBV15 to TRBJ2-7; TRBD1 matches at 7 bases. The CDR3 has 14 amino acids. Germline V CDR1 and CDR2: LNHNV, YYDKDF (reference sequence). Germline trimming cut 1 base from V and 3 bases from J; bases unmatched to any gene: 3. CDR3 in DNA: TGTGCCACCAGCAGAGCGGCAGGGGGCTACGAGCAGTACTTC. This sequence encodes CATSRAAGGYEQYF.

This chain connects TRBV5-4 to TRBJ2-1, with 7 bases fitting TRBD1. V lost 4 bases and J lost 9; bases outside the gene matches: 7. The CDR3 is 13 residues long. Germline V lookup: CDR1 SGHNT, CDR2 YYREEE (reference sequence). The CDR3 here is CASSARGGAEQFF. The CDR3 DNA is TGTGCCAGCAGCGCGCGAGGGGGCGCTGAGCAGTTCTTC.

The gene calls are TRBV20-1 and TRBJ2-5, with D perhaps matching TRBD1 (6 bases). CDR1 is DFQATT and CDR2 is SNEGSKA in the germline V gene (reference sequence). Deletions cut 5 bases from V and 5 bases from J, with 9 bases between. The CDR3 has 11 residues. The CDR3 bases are TGCAGTGCTGAGAGGGGGGAGACCCAGTACTTC. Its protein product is CSAERGETQYF.

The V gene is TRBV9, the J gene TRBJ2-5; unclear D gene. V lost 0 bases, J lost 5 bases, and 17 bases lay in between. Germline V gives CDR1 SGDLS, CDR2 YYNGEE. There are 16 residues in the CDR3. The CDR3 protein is CASSVDDLLSEETQYF. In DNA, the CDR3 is TGTGCCAGCAGCGTAGACGATTTGCTAAGCGAGGAGACCCAGTACTTC.

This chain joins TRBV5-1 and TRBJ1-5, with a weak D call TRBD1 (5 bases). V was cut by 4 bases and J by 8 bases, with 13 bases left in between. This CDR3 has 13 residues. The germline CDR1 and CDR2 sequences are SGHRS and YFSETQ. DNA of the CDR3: TGCGCCAGCAGCCGCCTCGGGGGGGAGCCCCAGCATTTT. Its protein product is CASSRLGGEPQHF. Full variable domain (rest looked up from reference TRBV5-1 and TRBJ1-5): KAGVTQTPRYLIKTRGQQVTLSCSPISGHRSVSWYQQTPGQGLQFLFEYFSETQRNKGNFPGRFSGRQFSNSRSEMNVSTLELGDSALYLCASSRLGGEPQHFGDGTRLSIL.

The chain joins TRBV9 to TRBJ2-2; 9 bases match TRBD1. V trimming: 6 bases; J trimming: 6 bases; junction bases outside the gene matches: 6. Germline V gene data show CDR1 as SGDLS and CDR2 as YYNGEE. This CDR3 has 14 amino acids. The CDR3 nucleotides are TGTGCCAGCACGGGACAGGGTTGGTCCGGGGAGCTGTTTTTT. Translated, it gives CASTGQGWSGELFF.

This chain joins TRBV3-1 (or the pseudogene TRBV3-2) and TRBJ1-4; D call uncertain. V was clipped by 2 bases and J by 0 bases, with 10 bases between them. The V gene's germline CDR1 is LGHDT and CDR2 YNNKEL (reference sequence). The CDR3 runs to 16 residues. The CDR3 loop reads CASSQTAIATNEKLFF. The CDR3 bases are TGTGCCAGCAGCCAAACAGCAATCGCAACTAATGAAAAACTGTTTTTT.

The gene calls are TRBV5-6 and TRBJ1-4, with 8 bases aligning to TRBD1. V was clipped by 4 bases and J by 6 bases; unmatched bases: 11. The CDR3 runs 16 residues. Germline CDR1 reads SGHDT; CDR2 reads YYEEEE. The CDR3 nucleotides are TGTGCCAGCAGCCCGGTGGACAGGGATGGCGATGAAAAACTGTTTTTT. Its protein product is CASSPVDRDGDEKLFF.

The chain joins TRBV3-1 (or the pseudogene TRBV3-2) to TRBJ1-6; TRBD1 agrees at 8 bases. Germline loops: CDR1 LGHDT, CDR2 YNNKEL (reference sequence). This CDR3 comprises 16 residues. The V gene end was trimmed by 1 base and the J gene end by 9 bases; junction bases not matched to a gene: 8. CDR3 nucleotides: TGTGCCAGCAGCCAAGTGGGAGGAGACAGGGGTTCACCCCTCCACTTT. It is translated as CASSQVGGDRGSPLHF.

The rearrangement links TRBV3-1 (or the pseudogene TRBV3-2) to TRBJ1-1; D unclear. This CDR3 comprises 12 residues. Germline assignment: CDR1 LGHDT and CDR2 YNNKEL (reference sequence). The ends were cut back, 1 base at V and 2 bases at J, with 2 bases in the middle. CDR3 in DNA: TGTGCCAGCAGCCAAGTAAACACTGAAGCTTTCTTT. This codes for CASSQVNTEAFF.

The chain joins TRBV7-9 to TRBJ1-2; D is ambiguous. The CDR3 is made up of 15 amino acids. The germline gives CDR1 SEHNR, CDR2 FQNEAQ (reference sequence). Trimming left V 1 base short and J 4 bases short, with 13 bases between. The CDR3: CASSLGWESPYGYTF. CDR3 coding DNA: TGTGCCAGCAGCTTAGGGTGGGAGTCTCCCTATGGCTACACCTTC.

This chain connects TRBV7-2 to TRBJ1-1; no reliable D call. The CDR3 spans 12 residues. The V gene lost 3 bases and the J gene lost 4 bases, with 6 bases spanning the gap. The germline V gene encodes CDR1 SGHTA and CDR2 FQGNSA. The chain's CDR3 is CASSFWATEAFF. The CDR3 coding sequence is TGTGCCAGCAGCTTTTGGGCCACTGAAGCTTTCTTT.

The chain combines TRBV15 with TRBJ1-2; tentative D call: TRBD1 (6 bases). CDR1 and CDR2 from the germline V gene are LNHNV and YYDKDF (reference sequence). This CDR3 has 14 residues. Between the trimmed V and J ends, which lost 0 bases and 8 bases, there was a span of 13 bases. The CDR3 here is CATSRDRTDSGYTF. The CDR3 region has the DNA TGTGCCACCAGCAGAGACAGGACAGATAGCGGCTACACCTTC.

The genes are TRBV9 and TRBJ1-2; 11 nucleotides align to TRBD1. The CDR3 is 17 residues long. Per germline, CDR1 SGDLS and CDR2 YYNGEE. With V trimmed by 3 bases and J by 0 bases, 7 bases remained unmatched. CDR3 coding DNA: TGTGCCAGCAGCGACCGGGACAGGGGGACCCCTAACTATGGCTACACCTTC. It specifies CASSDRDRGTPNYGYTF.

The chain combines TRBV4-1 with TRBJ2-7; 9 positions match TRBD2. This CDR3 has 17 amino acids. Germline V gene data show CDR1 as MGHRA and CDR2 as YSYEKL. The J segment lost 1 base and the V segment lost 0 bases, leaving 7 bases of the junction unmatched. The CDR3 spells CASSQDKAGGPSYEQYF. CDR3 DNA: TGCGCCAGCAGCCAAGATAAAGCGGGGGGACCATCCTACGAGCAGTACTTC.